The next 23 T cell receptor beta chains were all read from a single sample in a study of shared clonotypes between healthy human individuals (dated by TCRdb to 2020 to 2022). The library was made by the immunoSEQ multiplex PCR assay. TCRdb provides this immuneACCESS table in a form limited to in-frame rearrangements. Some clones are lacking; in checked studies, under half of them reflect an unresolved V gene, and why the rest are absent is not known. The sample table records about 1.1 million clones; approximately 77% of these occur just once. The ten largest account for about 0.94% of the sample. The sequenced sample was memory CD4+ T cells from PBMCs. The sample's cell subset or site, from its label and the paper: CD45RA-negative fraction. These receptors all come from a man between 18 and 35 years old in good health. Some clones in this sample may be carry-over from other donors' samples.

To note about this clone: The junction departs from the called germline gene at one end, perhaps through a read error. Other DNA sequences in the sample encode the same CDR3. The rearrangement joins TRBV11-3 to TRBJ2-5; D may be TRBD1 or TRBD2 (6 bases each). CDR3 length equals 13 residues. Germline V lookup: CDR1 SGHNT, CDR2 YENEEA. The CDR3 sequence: CASSLEGGETQYF. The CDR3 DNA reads TGTGCCAGCAGCCTAGAGGGGGGAGAGACCCAGTACTTC.

The CDR3 bases are TGTGCCAGCAGCCCCCGGGGGGACAGCGATAATGAGCAGTTCTTC. Translation gives CASSPRGDSDNEQFF. The V call is TRBV7-9, the J call TRBJ2-1; the D call may be TRBD1 or TRBD2 (7 bases each). In germline, CDR1 is SEHNR, CDR2 FQNEAQ (reference sequence). V was pared by 5 bases and J by 7 bases, with 18 bases between. CDR3 length equals 15 residues.

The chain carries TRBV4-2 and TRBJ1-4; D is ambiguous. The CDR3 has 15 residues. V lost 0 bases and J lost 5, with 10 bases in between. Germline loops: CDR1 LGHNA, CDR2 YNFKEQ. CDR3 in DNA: TGTGCCAGCAGCCAAGATGGGAAGGTCAATGAAAAACTGTTTTTT. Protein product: CASSQDGKVNEKLFF.

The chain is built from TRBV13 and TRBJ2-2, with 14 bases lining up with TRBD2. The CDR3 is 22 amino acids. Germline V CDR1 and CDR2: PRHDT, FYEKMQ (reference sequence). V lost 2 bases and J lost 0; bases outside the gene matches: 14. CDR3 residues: CASSLWPGSGLAGGPNTGELFF. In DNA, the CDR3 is TGTGCCAGCAGCTTATGGCCCGGAAGCGGACTAGCGGGAGGTCCGAACACCGGGGAGCTGTTTTTT.

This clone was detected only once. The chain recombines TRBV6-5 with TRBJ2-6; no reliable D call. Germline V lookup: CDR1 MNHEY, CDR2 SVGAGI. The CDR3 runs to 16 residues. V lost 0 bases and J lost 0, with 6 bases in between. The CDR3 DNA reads TGTGCCAGCAGTTACTCGCCTAGCTCTGGGGCCAACGTCCTGACTTTC. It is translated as CASSYSPSSGANVLTF.

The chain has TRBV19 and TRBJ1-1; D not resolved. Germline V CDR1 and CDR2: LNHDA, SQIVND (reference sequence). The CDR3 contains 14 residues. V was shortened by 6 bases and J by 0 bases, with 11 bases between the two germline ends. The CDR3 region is CASRVSSLNTEAFF. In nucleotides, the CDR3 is TGTGCCAGTAGAGTCAGCTCTTTGAACACTGAAGCTTTCTTT.

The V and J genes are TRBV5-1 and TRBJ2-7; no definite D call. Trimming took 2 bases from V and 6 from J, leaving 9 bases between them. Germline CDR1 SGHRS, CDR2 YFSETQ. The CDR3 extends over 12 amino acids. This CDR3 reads CASSFNVGEQYF. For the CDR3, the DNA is TGCGCCAGCAGCTTTAATGTCGGCGAGCAGTACTTC.

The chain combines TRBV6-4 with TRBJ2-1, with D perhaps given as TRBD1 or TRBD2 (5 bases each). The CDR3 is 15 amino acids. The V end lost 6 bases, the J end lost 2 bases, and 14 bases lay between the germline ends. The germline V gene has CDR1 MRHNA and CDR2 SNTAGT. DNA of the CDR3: TGTGCCAGCAGCGCCGAGGGGAGACCCTACAATGAGCAGTTCTTC. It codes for CASSAEGRPYNEQFF.

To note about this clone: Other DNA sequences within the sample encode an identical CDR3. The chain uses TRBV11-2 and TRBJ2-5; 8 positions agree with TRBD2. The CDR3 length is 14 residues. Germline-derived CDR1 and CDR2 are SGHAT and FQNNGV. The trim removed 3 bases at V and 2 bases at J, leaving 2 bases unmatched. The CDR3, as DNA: TGTGCCAGCAGCTTGGGCGGGAGGCAAGAGACCCAGTACTTC. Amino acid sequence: CASSLGGRQETQYF.

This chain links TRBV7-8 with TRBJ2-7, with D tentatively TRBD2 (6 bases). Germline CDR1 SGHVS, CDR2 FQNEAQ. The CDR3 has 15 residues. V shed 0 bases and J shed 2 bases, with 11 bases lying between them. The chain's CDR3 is CASSLARGGAYEQYF. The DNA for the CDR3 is TGTGCCAGCAGCTTAGCCCGGGGCGGGGCCTACGAGCAGTACTTC.

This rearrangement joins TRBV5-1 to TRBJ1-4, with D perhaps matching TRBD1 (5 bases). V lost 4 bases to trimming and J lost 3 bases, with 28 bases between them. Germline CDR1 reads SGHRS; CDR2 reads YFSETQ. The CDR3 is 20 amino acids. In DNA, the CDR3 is TGCGCCAGCAGCCTCCTGCCTCCGAGGGGCCGAAGGGAGGCTAATGAAAAACTGTTTTTT. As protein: CASSLLPPRGRREANEKLFF.

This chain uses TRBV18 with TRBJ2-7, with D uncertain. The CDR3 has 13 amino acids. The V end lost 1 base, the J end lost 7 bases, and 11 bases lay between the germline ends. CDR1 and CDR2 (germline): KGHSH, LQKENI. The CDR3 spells CASSPQARREQYF. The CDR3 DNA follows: TGTGCCAGCTCACCACAGGCCCGCAGGGAGCAGTACTTC.

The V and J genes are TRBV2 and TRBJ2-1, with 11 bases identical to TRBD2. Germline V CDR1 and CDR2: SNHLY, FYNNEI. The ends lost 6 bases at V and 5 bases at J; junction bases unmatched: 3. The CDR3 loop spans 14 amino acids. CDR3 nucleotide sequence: TGTGCCAGCAGGAGGGGACTAGCGGACAATGAGCAGTTCTTC. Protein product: CASRRGLADNEQFF. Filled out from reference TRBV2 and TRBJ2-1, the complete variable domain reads EPEVTQTPSHQVTQMGQEVILRCVPISNHLYFYWYRQILGQKVEFLVSFYNNEISEKSEIFDDQFSVERPDGSNFTLKIRSTKLEDSAMYFCASRRGLADNEQFFGPGTRLTVL.

CDR3 nucleotide sequence: TGTGCAAGTCGCTTGAAGGACAGGGGGATGAACACTGAAGCTTTCTTT. Amino acid sequence: CASRLKDRGMNTEAFF. This chain connects TRBV12-2 to TRBJ1-1; the table calls TRBD1, which could not be checked here. TRBV12-2 is reported as a pseudogene. This CDR3 is built from 16 residues.

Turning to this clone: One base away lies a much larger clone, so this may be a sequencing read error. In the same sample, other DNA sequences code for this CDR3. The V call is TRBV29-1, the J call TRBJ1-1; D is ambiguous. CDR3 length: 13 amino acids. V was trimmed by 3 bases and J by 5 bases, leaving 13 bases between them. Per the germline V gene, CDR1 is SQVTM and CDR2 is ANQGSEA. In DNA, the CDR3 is TGCAGCGTTGACGCAGCCGGGAATACTGAAGCTTTCTTT. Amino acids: CSVDAAGNTEAFF.

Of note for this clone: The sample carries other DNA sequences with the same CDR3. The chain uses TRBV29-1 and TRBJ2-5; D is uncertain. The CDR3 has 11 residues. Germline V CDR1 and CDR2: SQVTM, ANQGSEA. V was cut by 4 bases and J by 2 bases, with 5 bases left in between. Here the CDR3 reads CSVGPQETQYF. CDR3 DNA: TGCAGCGTTGGACCGCAAGAGACCCAGTACTTC.

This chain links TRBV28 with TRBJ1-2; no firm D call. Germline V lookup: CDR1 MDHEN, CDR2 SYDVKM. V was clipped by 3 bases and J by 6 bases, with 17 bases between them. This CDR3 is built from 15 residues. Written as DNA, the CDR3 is TGTGCCAGCAGTTTTGGGCACCCGATTCCGGATGGCTACACCTTC. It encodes CASSFGHPIPDGYTF.

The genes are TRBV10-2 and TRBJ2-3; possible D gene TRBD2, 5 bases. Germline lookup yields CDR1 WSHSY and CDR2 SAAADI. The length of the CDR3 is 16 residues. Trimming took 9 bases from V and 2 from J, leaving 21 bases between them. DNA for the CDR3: TGCGCCAGTCGTCGTAGTAGCGCAGACCTCACAGATACGCAGTATTTT. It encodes CASRRSSADLTDTQYF.

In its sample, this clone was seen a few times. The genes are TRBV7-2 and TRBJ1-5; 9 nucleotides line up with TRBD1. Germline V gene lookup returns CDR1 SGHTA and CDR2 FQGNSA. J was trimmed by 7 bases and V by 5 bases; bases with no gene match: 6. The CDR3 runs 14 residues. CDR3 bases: TGTGCCAGCAGCGAGGGACAGGGCTTGCAGCCCCAGCATTTT. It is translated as CASSEGQGLQPQHF. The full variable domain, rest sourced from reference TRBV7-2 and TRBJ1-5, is GAGVSQSPSNKVTEKGKDVELRCDPISGHTALYWYRQSLGQGLEFLIYFQGNSAPDKSGLPSDRFSAERTGGSVSTLTIQRTQQEDSAVYLCASSEGQGLQPQHFGDGTRLSIL.

The CDR3 DNA reads TGTGCCAGCTCACCTGCAGGGGGCCAAAGTCACGAGCAGTACTTC. It encodes CASSPAGGQSHEQYF. The chain recombines TRBV18 with TRBJ2-7; 8 bases are a match to TRBD1. The germline CDR1 and CDR2 sequences are KGHSH and LQKENI. The CDR3 totals 15 residues. V gave up 3 bases and J gave up 5 bases; unmatched junction bases: 9.

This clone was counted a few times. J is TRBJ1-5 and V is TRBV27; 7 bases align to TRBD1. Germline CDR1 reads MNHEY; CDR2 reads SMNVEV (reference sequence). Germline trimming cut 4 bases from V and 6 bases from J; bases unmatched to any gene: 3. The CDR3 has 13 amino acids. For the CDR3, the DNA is TGTGCCAGCAGTTCGACAGGGAGTCAGCCCCAGCATTTT. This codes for CASSSTGSQPQHF.

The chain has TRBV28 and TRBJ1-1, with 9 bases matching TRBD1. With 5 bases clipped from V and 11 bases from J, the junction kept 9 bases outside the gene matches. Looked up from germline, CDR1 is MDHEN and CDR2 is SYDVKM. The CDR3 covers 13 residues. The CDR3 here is CASSIPGQGRAFF. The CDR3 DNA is TGTGCCAGCAGTATACCGGGACAGGGTCGGGCTTTCTTT. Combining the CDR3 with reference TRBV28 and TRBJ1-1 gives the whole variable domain DVKVTQSSRYLVKRTGEKVFLECVQDMDHENMFWYRQDPGLGLRLIYFSYDVKMKEKGDIPEGYSVSREKKERFSLILESASTNQTSMYLCASSIPGQGRAFFGQGTRLTVV.

CDR3 coding DNA: TGCAGCGCGGACTCTTGGCAGGCAGATACGCAGTATTTT. Protein product: CSADSWQADTQYF. The chain employs TRBV29-1 and TRBJ2-3; weak D call: TRBD2 (5 bases). V lost 7 bases to trimming and J lost 4 bases, with 15 bases between them. The CDR3 consists of 13 residues. Germline V gives CDR1 SQVTM, CDR2 ANQGSEA.